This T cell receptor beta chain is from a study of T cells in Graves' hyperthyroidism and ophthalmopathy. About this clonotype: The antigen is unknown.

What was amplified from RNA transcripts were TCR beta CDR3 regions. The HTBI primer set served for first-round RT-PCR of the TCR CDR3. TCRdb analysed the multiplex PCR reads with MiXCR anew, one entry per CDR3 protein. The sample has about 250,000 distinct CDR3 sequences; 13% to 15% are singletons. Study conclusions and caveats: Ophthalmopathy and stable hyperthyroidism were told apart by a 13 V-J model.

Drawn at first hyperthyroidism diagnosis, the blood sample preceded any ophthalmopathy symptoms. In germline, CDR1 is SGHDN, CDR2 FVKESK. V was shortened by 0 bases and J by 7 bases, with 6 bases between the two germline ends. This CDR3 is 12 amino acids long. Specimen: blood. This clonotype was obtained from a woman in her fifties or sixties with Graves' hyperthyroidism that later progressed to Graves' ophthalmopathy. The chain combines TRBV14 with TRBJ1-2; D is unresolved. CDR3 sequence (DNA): TGTGCCAGCAGCCAAGATCGTAGTGGCTACACCTTC. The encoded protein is CASSQDRSGYTF.